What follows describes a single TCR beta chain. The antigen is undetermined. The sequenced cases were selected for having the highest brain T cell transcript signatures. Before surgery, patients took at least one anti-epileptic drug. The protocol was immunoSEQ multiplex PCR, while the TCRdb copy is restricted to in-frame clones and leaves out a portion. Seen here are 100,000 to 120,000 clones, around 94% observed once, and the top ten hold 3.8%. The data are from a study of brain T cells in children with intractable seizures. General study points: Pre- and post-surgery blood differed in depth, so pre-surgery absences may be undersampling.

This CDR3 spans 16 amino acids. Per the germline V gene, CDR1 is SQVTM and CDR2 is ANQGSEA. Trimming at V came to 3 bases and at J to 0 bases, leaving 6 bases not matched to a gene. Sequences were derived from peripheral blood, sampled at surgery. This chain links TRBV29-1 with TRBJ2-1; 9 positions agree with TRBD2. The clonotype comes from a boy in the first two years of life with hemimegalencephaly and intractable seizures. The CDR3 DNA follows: TGCAGCGTTGAGGGGCTAGCGGGGAACTCCTACAATGAGCAGTTCTTC. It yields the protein CSVEGLAGNSYNEQFF.